Below are 21 T cell receptor beta chains sequenced from a single sample in a study of blood T cell repertoires in COVID-19. This table comes from immunoSEQ multiplex PCR, and its TCRdb copy is limited to in-frame clones, with some not included. The top ten hold 8.6% of the sample, which has about 24,000 clones, 80% to 85% seen once. Material for sequencing was peripheral blood. The receptors originated from a human donor in a cohort sampled during active COVID-19.

The chain recombines TRBV4-2 with TRBJ2-7, with TRBD2 matching over 13 bases. Germline-derived CDR1 and CDR2 are LGHNA and YNFKEQ. CDR3 length: 16 amino acids. The J segment lost 0 bases and the V segment lost 5 bases, leaving 4 bases of the junction unmatched. The chain's CDR3 is CASSETSGGASYEQYF. CDR3 nucleotide sequence: TGTGCCAGCAGCGAAACTAGCGGGGGGGCCTCCTACGAGCAGTACTTC.

This chain connects TRBV2 to TRBJ1-1; possibly TRBD1 for D (6 bases). This CDR3 region has 12 residues. Germline CDR1 SNHLY, CDR2 FYNNEI. V dropped 8 bases and J dropped 1 base, with 8 bases sitting between them. Written as DNA, the CDR3 is TGTGCCAGCGTAGGGGGGAACACTGAAGCTTTCTTT. Translation gives CASVGGNTEAFF.

V gene TRBV2 combines with J gene TRBJ1-2; D is uncertain. CDR1 is SNHLY and CDR2 is FYNNEI in the germline V gene. This CDR3 is built from 13 residues. V was cut by 7 bases and J by 4 bases, with 13 bases left in between. In DNA, the CDR3 is TGTGCCAGCACTCGTAACAGTGGCTATGGCTACACCTTC. It specifies CASTRNSGYGYTF.

The rearrangement links TRBV9 to TRBJ1-4; D is possibly TRBD1 (5 bases). The V end was cut by 4 bases, the J end by 8 bases, with 18 bases between. Per the germline V gene, CDR1 is SGDLS and CDR2 is YYNGEE. The CDR3 covers 15 residues. The CDR3 reads CASSPLGGAGEKLFF. The DNA for the CDR3 is TGTGCCAGCAGCCCACTAGGAGGGGCGGGGGAAAAACTGTTTTTT.

This chain links TRBV9 with TRBJ2-3; a weak D match, TRBD2 (5 bases). With 3 bases removed from V and 7 bases from J, the gap between germline ends came to 18 bases. This CDR3 has 15 residues. Germline-derived CDR1 and CDR2 are SGDLS and YYNGEE. The CDR3 DNA reads as TGTGCCAGCAGCGGTGGACTCCGAGGTGACAATACGCAGTATTTT. Its protein is CASSGGLRGDNTQYF.

The J gene is TRBJ2-5, the V gene TRBV6-5, with D possibly being TRBD1 (7 bases). This CDR3 spans 13 amino acids. Germline V CDR1 and CDR2: MNHEY, SVGAGI. The V and J ends lost 7 bases and 4 bases respectively, with 13 bases between them. CDR3 in amino acids: CASKRQGGETQYF. DNA of the CDR3: TGTGCCAGCAAGAGACAGGGAGGAGAGACCCAGTACTTC.

V is TRBV25-1 and J is TRBJ1-1, with TRBD1 matching 10 bases. The CDR3 length is 14 residues. V dropped 5 bases and J dropped 2; count of bases not matched to a gene: 2. CDR1 and CDR2 from the germline V gene are MGHDK and SYGVNS. CDR3 DNA sequence: TGTGCCAGCAGTAAGACAGGGGGCAACACTGAAGCTTTCTTT. This gives the protein CASSKTGGNTEAFF.

The V and J genes are TRBV19 and TRBJ2-2; D is possibly TRBD2 (5 bases). The V gene's germline CDR1 is LNHDA and CDR2 SQIVND (reference sequence). The CDR3 runs to 14 residues. Trimming stripped 2 bases from V and 3 bases from J, with 7 bases between. The CDR3 is CASSITGYTGELFF. DNA for the CDR3: TGTGCCAGTAGTATAACGGGGTACACCGGGGAGCTGTTTTTT.

V gene TRBV5-1 combines with J gene TRBJ2-3; a weak D match, TRBD1 (8 bases). This CDR3 is built from 15 residues. CDR1 is SGHRS and CDR2 is YFSETQ in the germline V gene. The germline V and J ends were trimmed by 7 bases and 3 bases, with 18 bases remaining between them. The CDR3, as DNA: TGCGCCAGCCGCCCTGGACAGGGAGGGACAGATACGCAGTATTTT. This encodes CASRPGQGGTDTQYF.

The chain uses TRBV10-3 and TRBJ1-3, with TRBD1 as a possible D gene (6 bases). V was trimmed by 3 bases and J by 0 bases, leaving 12 bases between them. CDR1 is ENHRY, CDR2 SYGVKD, per germline. The CDR3 is made up of 16 amino acids. CDR3 protein: CAISDRGKSSGNTIYF. CDR3 in DNA: TGTGCCATCAGTGACAGGGGAAAGAGCTCTGGAAACACCATATATTTT.

This clone qualifies as medium-sized (0.01 to 0.1%). The chain employs TRBV18 and TRBJ1-2; D uncertain. The CDR3 covers 13 residues. Germline-derived CDR1 and CDR2 are KGHSH and LQKENI. Trimming took 2 bases from V and 2 from J, leaving 6 bases between them. Here the CDR3 DNA reads TGTGCCAGCTCACCAGAGGAGAACTATGGCTACACCTTC. Encoded protein: CASSPEENYGYTF. Full variable domain (remainder filled in from reference TRBV18 and TRBJ1-2): NAGVMQNPRHLVRRRGQEARLRCSPMKGHSHVYWYRQLPEEGLKFMVYLQKENIIDESGMPKERFSAEFPKEGPSILRIQQVVRGDSAAYFCASSPEENYGYTFGSGTRLTVV.

The chain links TRBV19 to TRBJ1-1, with TRBD1 as a possible D gene (5 bases). The CDR3 spans 13 residues. CDR1 is LNHDA, CDR2 SQIVND, per germline (reference sequence). V was clipped by 5 bases and J by 0 bases, with 7 bases between them. The CDR3 coding sequence is TGTGCCAGTAGTCCAGGGCTGAACACTGAAGCTTTCTTT. It encodes CASSPGLNTEAFF. Full variable domain (remainder filled in from reference TRBV19 and TRBJ1-1): DGGITQSPKYLFRKEGQNVTLSCEQNLNHDAMYWYRQDPGQGLRLIYYSQIVNDFQKGDIAEGYSVSREKKESFPLTVTSAQKNPTAFYLCASSPGLNTEAFFGQGTRLTVV.

The chain carries TRBV4-3 and TRBJ1-2, with D possibly TRBD1 on 5 matching bases. CDR3 length: 16 residues. Trimming cost V 0 bases and J 8 bases, with 19 bases left between them. Germline CDR1 is LGHNA and CDR2 is YSLEER. CDR3 amino acids: CASSQELQPDNWGYTF. CDR3 sequence (DNA): TGCGCCAGCAGCCAAGAGTTACAGCCGGACAATTGGGGCTACACCTTC.

J is TRBJ2-1 and V is TRBV11-2; D perhaps matches TRBD2 (6 bases). Germline V gives CDR1 SGHAT, CDR2 FQNNGV. The CDR3 covers 15 residues. Trimming removed 6 bases from V and 0 bases from J, with 12 bases in between. The CDR3 region has the DNA TGTGCCAGCAGGTTTCAGGGAGGCTCCTACAATGAGCAGTTCTTC. Translating it yields CASRFQGGSYNEQFF.

This chain links TRBV6-5 with TRBJ2-1; tentatively, D is TRBD2 (6 bases). CDR3 length: 13 amino acids. V lost 10 bases and J lost 6, with 16 bases in between. Germline V lookup: CDR1 MNHEY, CDR2 SVGAGI. The CDR3: CATSDRGGNEQFF. In DNA form, the CDR3 reads TGTGCCACTAGCGATCGGGGAGGCAATGAGCAGTTCTTC.

The chain carries TRBV9 and TRBJ1-2, with D unresolved. Germline assignment: CDR1 SGDLS and CDR2 YYNGEE. The CDR3 is 13 residues long. The V end was cut by 2 bases, the J end by 0 bases, with 5 bases between. For the CDR3, the DNA is TGTGCCAGCAGCGTTCGTTCTAACTATGGCTACACCTTC. This sequence encodes CASSVRSNYGYTF.

The gene calls are TRBV6-5 and TRBJ2-7, with D possibly matching TRBD1 (6 bases). V lost 6 bases to trimming and J lost 3 bases, with 18 bases between them. The CDR3 totals 15 residues. Per the germline V gene, CDR1 is MNHEY and CDR2 is SVGAGI. This chain's CDR3 is CASRSPGQGHYEQYF. In DNA form, the CDR3 reads TGTGCCAGCAGATCTCCGGGACAAGGTCACTACGAGCAGTACTTC.

On this clone: Its ends do not fully match the called genes, so a read error is possible. The J gene is TRBJ2-3, the V gene TRBV5-5; TRBD2 matches at 10 bases. The CDR3 runs 15 residues. Per germline, CDR1 SGHKS and CDR2 YYEKEE (reference sequence). The CDR3 DNA reads as TGTGCCAGCAGCCAATGGACTAGCGGCACAGATACGCAGTGTTTT. Its translation is CASSQWTSGTDTQCF.

This clone was picked up one time. The chain has TRBV29-1 and TRBJ2-4; tentatively, D is TRBD2 (6 bases). The V gene's germline CDR1 is SQVTM and CDR2 ANQGSEA. The germline V and J ends were trimmed by 6 bases and 0 bases, with 9 bases remaining between them. The CDR3 loop spans 13 amino acids. The CDR3 region is CSVGGLAKNIQYF. The CDR3 coding sequence is TGCAGCGTGGGAGGTCTAGCCAAAAACATTCAGTACTTC.

The chain carries TRBV5-5 and TRBJ1-1; no clear D gene. The CDR3 extends over 14 amino acids. Trimming left V 4 bases short and J 4 bases short, with 14 bases between. The germline V gene encodes CDR1 SGHKS and CDR2 YYEKEE (reference sequence). CDR3 amino acids: CASSLDRRGTEAFF. The CDR3 DNA follows: TGTGCCAGCAGCCTGGACCGGAGAGGCACTGAAGCTTTCTTT.

CDR3 nucleotide sequence: TGTGCCAGCAGCTTGTGGGGAACAGGGGGTGTAGAGACCCAGTACTTC. Translated: CASSLWGTGGVETQYF. The chain recombines TRBV5-6 with TRBJ2-5, with 8 bases that match TRBD1. This CDR3 is built from 16 residues. V lost 1 base and J lost 4; bases outside the gene matches: 9. CDR1 SGHDT and CDR2 YYEEEE come from the germline V gene.